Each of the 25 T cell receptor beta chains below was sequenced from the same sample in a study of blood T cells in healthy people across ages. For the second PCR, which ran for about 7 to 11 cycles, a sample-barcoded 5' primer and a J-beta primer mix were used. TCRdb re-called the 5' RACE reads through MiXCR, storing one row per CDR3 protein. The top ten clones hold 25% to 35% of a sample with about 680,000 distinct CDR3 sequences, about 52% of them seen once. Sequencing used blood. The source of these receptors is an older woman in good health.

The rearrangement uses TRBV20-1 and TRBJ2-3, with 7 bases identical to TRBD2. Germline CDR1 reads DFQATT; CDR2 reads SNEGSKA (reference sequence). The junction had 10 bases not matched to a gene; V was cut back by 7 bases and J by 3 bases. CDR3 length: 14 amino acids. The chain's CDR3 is CSVGGRGGTDTQYF. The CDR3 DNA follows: TGCAGTGTCGGCGGGAGAGGTGGGACAGATACGCAGTATTTT.

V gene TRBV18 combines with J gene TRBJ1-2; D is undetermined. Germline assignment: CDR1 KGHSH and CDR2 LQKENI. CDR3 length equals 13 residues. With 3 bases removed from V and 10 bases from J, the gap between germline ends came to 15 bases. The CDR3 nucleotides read TGTGCCAGCTCACCGCCTCAAGGAGAGTACTACACCTTC. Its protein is CASSPPQGEYYTF.

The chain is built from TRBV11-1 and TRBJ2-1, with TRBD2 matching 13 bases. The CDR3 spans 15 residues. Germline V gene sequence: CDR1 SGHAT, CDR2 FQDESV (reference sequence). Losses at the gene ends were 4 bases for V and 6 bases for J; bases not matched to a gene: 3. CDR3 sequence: CASSYTSGRVNEQFF. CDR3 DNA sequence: TGTGCCAGCAGCTATACTAGCGGGAGGGTCAATGAGCAGTTCTTC.

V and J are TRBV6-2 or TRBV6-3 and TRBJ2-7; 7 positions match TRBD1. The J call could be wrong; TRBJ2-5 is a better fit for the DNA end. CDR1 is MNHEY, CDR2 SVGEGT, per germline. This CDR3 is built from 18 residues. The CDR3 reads CASSYSASGRGGAETQYF. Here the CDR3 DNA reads TGTGCCAGCAGTTACTCAGCTTCCGGTCGAGGGGGCGCGGAGACCCAGTACTTC.

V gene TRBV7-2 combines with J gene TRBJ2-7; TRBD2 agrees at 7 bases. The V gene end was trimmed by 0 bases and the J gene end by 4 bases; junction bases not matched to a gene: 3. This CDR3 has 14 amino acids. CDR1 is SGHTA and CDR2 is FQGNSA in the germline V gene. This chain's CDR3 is CASSLATSPYEQYF. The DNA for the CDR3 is TGTGCCAGCAGCTTAGCGACTAGCCCATACGAGCAGTACTTC.

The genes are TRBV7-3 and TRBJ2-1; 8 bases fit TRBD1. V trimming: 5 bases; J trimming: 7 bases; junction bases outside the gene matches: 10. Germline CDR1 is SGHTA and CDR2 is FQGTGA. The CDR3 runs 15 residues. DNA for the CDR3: TGTGCCAGCAGCACCCAGGGGGCTTGGGATAATGAGCAGTTCTTC. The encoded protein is CASSTQGAWDNEQFF.

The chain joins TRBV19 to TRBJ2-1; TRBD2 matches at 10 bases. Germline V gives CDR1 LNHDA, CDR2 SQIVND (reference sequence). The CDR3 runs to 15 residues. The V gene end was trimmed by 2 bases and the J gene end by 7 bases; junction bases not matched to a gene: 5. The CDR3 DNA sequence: TGTGCCAGTAGTATATCTAGCGGGAGTTTAAATGAGCAGTTCTTC. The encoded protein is CASSISSGSLNEQFF.

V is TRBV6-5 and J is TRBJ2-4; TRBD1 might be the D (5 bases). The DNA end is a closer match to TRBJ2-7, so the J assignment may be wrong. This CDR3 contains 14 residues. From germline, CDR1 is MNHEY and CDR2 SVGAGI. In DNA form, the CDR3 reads TGTGCCAGCAGTTACCGAACCGGACAATCCGAGCAGTACTTC. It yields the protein CASSYRTGQSEQYF.

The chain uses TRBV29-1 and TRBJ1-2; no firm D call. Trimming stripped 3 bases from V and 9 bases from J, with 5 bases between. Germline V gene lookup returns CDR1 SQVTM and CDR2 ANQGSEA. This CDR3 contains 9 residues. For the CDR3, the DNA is TGCAGCGTTGAGAGGAGCTACACCTTC. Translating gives CSVERSYTF.

CDR3 loop: CASSIVGIYEQYF. CDR3 DNA: TGTGCCAGCAGCATTGTGGGCATCTACGAGCAGTACTTC. The rearrangement uses TRBV6-2 or TRBV6-3 and TRBJ2-4; D uncertain. The tail of the sequence fits TRBJ2-7 better, so the J call may be wrong. Germline CDR1 reads MNHEY; CDR2 reads SVGEGT. CDR3 length: 13 amino acids.

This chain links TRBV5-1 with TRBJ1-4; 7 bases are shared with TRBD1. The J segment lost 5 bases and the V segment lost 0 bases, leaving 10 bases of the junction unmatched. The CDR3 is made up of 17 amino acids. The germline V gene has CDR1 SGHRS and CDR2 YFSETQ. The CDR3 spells CASSLVLRDRANEKLFF. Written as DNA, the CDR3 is TGCGCCAGCAGCTTGGTCCTAAGGGACAGAGCAAATGAAAAACTGTTTTTT.

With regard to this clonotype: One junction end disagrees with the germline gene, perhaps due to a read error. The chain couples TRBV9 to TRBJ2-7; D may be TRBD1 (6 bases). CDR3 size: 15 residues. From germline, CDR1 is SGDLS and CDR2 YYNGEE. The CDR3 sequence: CASSVAPGHTYEQYF. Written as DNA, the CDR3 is TGTGCCAGCAGCGTAGCACCGGGACATACCTACGAACAGTACTTC.

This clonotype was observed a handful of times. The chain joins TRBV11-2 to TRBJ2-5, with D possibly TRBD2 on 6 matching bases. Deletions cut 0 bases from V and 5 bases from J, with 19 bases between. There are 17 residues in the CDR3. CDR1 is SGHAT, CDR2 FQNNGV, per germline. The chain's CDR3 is CASSLDKLARAWETQYF. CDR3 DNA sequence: TGTGCCAGCAGCTTAGATAAACTAGCCCGGGCGTGGGAGACCCAGTACTTC.

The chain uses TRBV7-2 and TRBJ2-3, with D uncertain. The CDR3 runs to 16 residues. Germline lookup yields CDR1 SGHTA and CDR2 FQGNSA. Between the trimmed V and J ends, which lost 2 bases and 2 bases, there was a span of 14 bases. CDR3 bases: TGTGCCAGCAGCTTAAACGGGCTCATACTCACAGATACGCAGTATTTT. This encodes CASSLNGLILTDTQYF.

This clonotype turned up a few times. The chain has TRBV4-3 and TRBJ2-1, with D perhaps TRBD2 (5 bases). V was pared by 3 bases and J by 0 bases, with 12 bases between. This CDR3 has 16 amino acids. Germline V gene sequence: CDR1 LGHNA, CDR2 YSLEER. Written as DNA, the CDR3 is TGCGCCAGCAGCCAGGAAGCGGTGAGCTCCTACAATGAGCAGTTCTTC. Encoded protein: CASSQEAVSSYNEQFF.

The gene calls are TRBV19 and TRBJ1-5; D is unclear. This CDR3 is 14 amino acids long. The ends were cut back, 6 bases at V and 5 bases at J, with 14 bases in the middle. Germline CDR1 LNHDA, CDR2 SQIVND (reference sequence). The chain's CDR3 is CASRVQGSDQPQHF. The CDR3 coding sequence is TGTGCCAGTAGAGTACAAGGTTCTGATCAGCCCCAGCATTTT. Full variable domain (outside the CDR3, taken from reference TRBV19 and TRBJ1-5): DGGITQSPKYLFRKEGQNVTLSCEQNLNHDAMYWYRQDPGQGLRLIYYSQIVNDFQKGDIAEGYSVSREKKESFPLTVTSAQKNPTAFYLCASRVQGSDQPQHFGDGTRLSIL.

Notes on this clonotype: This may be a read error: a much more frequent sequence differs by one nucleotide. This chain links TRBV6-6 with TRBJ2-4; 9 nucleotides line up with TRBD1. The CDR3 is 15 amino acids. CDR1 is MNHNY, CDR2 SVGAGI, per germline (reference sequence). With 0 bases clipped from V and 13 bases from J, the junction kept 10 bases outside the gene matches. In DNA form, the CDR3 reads TGTGCCAGCAGTTACTCGGAGGGACAGGGCGGCGGGCAGTACTTC. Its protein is CASSYSEGQGGGQYF.

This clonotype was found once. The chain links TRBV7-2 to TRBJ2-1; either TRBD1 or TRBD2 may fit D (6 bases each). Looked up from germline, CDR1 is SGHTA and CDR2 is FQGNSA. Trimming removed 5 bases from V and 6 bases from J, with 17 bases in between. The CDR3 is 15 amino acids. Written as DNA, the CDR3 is TGTGCCAGCAGCCTGGGGGGTTACAGGGTCAATGAGCAGTTCTTC. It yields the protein CASSLGGYRVNEQFF.

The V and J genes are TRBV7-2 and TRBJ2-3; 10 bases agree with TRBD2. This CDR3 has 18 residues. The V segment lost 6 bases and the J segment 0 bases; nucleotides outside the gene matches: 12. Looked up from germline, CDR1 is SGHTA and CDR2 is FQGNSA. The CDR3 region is CASSRKWTSGSSTDTQYF. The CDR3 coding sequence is TGTGCCAGCAGTCGCAAATGGACTAGCGGATCTAGCACAGATACGCAGTATTTT.

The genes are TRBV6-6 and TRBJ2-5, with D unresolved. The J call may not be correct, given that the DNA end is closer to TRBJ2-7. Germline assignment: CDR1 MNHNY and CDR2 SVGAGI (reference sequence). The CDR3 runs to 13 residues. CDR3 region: CASTGGQSYEQYF. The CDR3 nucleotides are TGTGCCAGCACTGGCGGCCAGAGCTACGAGCAGTACTTC.

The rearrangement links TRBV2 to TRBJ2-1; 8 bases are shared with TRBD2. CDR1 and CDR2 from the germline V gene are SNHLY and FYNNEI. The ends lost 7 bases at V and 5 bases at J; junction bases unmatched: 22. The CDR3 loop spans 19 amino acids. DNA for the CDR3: TGTGCCAGCACCTCCGACGGACTAGCTACGACCTCGAGAAACAATGAGCAGTTCTTC. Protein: CASTSDGLATTSRNNEQFF.

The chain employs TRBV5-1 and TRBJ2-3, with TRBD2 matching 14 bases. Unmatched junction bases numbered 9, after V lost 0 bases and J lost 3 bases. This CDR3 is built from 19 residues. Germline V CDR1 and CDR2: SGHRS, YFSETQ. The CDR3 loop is CASSLGTSGRTRRTDTQYF. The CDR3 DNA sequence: TGCGCCAGCAGCTTGGGGACTAGCGGGAGGACCCGCAGAACAGATACGCAGTATTTT.

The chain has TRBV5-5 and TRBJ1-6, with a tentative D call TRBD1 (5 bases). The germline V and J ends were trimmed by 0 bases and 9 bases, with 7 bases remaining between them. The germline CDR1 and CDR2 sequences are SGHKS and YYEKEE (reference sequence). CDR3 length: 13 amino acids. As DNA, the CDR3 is TGTGCCAGCAGCTTGGCAGGGCTTTCACCCCTCCACTTT. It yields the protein CASSLAGLSPLHF.

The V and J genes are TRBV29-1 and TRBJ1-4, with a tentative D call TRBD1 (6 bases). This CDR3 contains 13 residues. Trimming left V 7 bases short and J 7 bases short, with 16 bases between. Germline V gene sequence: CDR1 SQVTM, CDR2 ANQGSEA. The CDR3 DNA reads TGCAGCGCCGACCTACAGGGAAGTGAAAAACTGTTTTTT. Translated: CSADLQGSEKLFF.

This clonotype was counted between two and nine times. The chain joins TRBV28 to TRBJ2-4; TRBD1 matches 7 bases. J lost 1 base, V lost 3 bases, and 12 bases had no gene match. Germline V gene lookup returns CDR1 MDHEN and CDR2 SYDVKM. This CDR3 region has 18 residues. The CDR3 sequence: CASSLGILRGQAKNIQYF. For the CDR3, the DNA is TGTGCCAGCAGTTTGGGTATATTAAGGGGGCAGGCCAAAAACATTCAGTACTTC.